This T cell receptor (beta chain) stems from a study of blood T cell repertoires in COVID-19. Only a few counts were recorded for this clone. Clones were sequenced by immunoSEQ multiplex PCR, and TCRdb holds only the in-frame ones, with some missing. The data contain roughly 200,000 clones, 86% of them seen just once; the ten biggest clones take up roughly 10%. The CDR3 spans 15 residues. V gave up 5 bases and J gave up 0 bases, with 13 bases separating them. Germline CDR1 SNHLY, CDR2 FYNNEI. The origin of this receptor is a woman aged 45 to 65 with COVID-19, enrolled during active disease. The sample taken for sequencing was peripheral blood. This rearrangement joins TRBV2 to TRBJ1-1; a weak D match, TRBD1 (5 bases). CDR3 sequence (DNA): TGTGCCAGCAGTTCTTCACAGGCGATGAACACTGAAGCTTTCTTT. Amino acids: CASSSSQAMNTEAFF.